These T cell receptor beta chains were read from a single sample in a study of a mutant IDH1 vaccine in newly diagnosed glioma. Their antigen targets remain unknown. Sequenced by immunoSEQ multiplex PCR; TCRdb stores in-frame clones only, minus some. Of about 53,000 clones in the sample, 70% to 85% were seen once. Here the sequenced sample was PBMCs, taken from a glioma patient whose treatment included an IDH1 peptide vaccine. The receptors stem from a woman aged 18-29 years with glioma. Some clones in this sample may be carry-over from other donors' samples. Both conserved end residues are part of each CDR3. The D gene is left open where the match is weak. Rows may omit the clone size; those that give it use once, few, many or a size class.

d_gene	v_gene	abundance	len	j_gene	CDR3aa	CDR3nt
.	TRBV6-4	.	15	TRBJ1-2	CASSGLWGEDYGYTF	TGTGCCAGCAGTGGACTCTGGGGTGAAGACTATGGCTACACCTTC
TRBD2	TRBV7-9	.	14	TRBJ2-7	CASSLTGGSYEQYF	TGTGCCAGCAGCTTAACGGGGGGATCCTACGAGCAGTACTTC
TRBD1	TRBV6-5	.	15	TRBJ1-2	CASSYSWTGSYGYTF	TGTGCCAGCAGTTACTCTTGGACAGGGAGCTATGGCTACACCTTC
.	TRBV30	once	12	TRBJ1-2	CACSGQGDGYTF	TGTGCCTGCTCGGGGCAGGGCGACGGCTACACCTTC
TRBD1	TRBV19	.	15	TRBJ1-2	CASNQLRDRLVGYTF	TGTGCCAGTAACCAACTCCGGGACAGGTTGGTTGGCTACACCTTC
.	TRBV4-2	.	15	TRBJ2-5	CASSQGTQDQETQYF	TGTGCCAGCAGCCAAGGGACACAAGACCAAGAGACCCAGTACTTC
.	TRBV9	.	15	TRBJ2-3	CASSVELAPPDTQYF	TGTGCCAGCAGCGTAGAGCTAGCCCCCCCAGATACGCAGTATTTT
.	TRBV19	.	13	TRBJ2-7	CASSIRSGDEQYF	TGTGCCAGTAGTATCAGGTCGGGTGACGAGCAGTACTTC
TRBD1	TRBV5-1	.	15	TRBJ2-7	CASSPGRGRTNEQYF	TGCGCCAGCAGCCCGGGCAGGGGGCGAACCAACGAGCAGTACTTC
.	TRBV29-1	.	12	TRBJ2-2	CSVVESTGELFF	TGCAGCGTTGTTGAATCTACCGGGGAGCTGTTTTTT
.	TRBV29-1	.	13	TRBJ2-5	CSARGQFQETQYF	TGCAGCGCCCGAGGACAGTTCCAAGAGACCCAGTACTTC
TRBD1	TRBV19	.	12	TRBJ2-3	CASTSTGVAQYF	TGTGCCAGTACCAGTACAGGGGTGGCGCAGTATTTT
.	TRBV7-9	.	16	TRBJ2-1	CASGMWDKRSYNEQFF	TGTGCCAGCGGCATGTGGGACAAACGCTCCTACAATGAGCAGTTCTTC
.	TRBV27	.	14	TRBJ2-7	CASSLVGSAYEQYF	TGTGCCAGCAGTTTGGTCGGGAGCGCTTACGAGCAGTACTTC
TRBD1	TRBV4-1	.	17	TRBJ2-7	CASSQISAGTGYREQYF	TGCGCCAGCAGTCAGATTTCTGCCGGGACAGGATATAGGGAGCAGTACTTC
.	TRBV6-6	.	14	TRBJ2-2	CASTTLGNTGELFF	TGTGCCAGCACCACCCTAGGGAACACCGGGGAGCTGTTTTTT
.	TRBV7-2	.	13	TRBJ1-1	CASSITGRLEAFF	TGTGCCAGCAGCATAACGGGACGGCTTGAAGCTTTCTTT
.	TRBV9	.	13	TRBJ1-2	CASSYDERNGYTF	TGTGCCAGCAGCTACGATGAACGGAATGGCTACACCTTC
.	TRBV5-1	few	15	TRBJ1-4	CASSRDGRSHEKLFF	TGCGCCAGCAGTCGGGACGGGCGATCACATGAAAAACTGTTTTTT
TRBD1	TRBV2	once	14	TRBJ2-1	CASLPGTGFNEQFF	TGTGCCAGCCTTCCTGGGACAGGGTTCAATGAGCAGTTCTTC
.	TRBV7-7	.	13	TRBJ1-1	CASSPQFSTEAFF	TGTGCCAGCAGCCCCCAGTTTTCCACTGAAGCTTTCTTT
.	TRBV25-1	.	13	TRBJ2-7	CASSRIGLGEQYF	TGTGCCAGCTCCCGCATAGGTTTGGGCGAGCAGTACTTC
.	TRBV4-1	.	13	TRBJ2-7	CASSQGPWGEQYF	TGCGCCAGCAGCCAGGGCCCCTGGGGCGAGCAGTACTTC
.	TRBV12-2	few	16	TRBJ1-1	CASRLAKEGAVTEAFF	TGTGCAAGTCGCTTAGCGAAGGAGGGGGCAGTGACTGAAGCTTTCTTT
.	TRBV6-5	.	14	TRBJ2-3	CASSYSRADDTQYF	TGTGCCAGCAGTTACTCGAGAGCGGACGATACGCAGTATTTT
TRBD1	TRBV6-1	few	13	TRBJ2-1	CASVGQGKHEQFF	TGTGCCAGTGTGGGACAGGGCAAGCATGAGCAGTTCTTC
TRBD1	TRBV7-8	.	14	TRBJ2-7	CASSRGTELYEQYF	TGTGCCAGCAGCCGAGGGACAGAGCTCTACGAGCAGTACTTC